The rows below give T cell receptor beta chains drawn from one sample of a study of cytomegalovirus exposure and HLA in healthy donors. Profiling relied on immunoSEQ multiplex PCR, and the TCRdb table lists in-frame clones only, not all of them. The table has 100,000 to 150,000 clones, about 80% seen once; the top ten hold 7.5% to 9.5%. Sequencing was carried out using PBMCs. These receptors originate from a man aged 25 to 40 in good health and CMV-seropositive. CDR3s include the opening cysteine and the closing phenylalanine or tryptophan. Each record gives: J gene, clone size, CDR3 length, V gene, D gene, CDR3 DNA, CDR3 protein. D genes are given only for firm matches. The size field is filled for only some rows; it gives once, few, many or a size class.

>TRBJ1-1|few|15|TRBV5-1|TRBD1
TGCGCCAGCAGCTTCGGACAGGGACGCGGCACTGAAGCTTTCTTT
CASSFGQGRGTEAFF
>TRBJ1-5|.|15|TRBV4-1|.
TGCGCCAGCAGTCGCTCAACGCAGGGAAAACAGCCCCAGCATTTT
CASSRSTQGKQPQHF
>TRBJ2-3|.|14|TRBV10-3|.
TGTGCCATCAGTGGAGGGACTCGAGAGGGTACGCAGTATTTT
CAISGGTREGTQYF
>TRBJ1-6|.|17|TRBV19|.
TGTGCCAGTAGCCAAGACGTTGCTAGGAGCTTCAATTCACCCCTCCACTTT
CASSQDVARSFNSPLHF
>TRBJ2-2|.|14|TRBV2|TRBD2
TGTGCCACCAAGCGGGGGACGAACACCGGGGAGCTGTTTTTT
CATKRGTNTGELFF
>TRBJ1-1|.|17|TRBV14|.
TGTGCCAGCAGCCCAAGAAGGGCAGGAATTGGAGGCACTGAAGCTTTCTTT
CASSPRRAGIGGTEAFF
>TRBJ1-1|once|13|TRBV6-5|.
TGTGCCACTTTGTGGCAGGAGAACACTGAAGCTTTCTTT
CATLWQENTEAFF
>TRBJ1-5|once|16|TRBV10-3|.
TGTGCCATCAGTGAGAAATCTAGACAGGGCAATCAGCCCCAGCATTTT
CAISEKSRQGNQPQHF
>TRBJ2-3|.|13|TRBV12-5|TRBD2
TGTGCTAGCCGGGGGGTTAACACAGATACGCAGTATTTT
CASRGVNTDTQYF
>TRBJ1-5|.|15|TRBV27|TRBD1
TGTGCCAGCAGTTGGGGACAGCCGACGGATCAGCCCCAGCATTTT
CASSWGQPTDQPQHF
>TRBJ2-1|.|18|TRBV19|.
TGTGCCAGTAGTATAAGGATCTTACGGGGGAGCGTGGACAATGAGCAGTTCTTC
CASSIRILRGSVDNEQFF
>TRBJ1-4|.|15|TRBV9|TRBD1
TGTGCCAGCAGCGCAGGACAGGGGGCTGGAGAAAAACTGTTTTTT
CASSAGQGAGEKLFF
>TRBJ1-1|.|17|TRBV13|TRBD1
TGTGCCAGCAGCCCCACCGGGACAGGGGGCGCGAGGACTGAAGCTTTCTTT
CASSPTGTGGARTEAFF
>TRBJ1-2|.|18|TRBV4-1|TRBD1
TGCGCCAGCAGCCAAGAACCTCCCCGGGACAGGGAACCCTATGGCTACACCTTC
CASSQEPPRDREPYGYTF
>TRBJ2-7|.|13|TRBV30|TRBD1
TGTGCCTGGAGTCCCGGGACAGGGGACGAGCAGTACTTC
CAWSPGTGDEQYF
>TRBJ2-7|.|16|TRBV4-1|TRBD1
TGCGCCAGCAGCCAAGTGCGGACAGGGGGCAGGGGCGAGCAGTACTTC
CASSQVRTGGRGEQYF
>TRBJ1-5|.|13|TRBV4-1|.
TGCGCCAGCGGCCGGACGGAGGATCAGCCCCAGCATTTT
CASGRTEDQPQHF
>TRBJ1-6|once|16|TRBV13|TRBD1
TGTGCCAGCAGCTTAGGCAGGGGGCCGGGATGGTCACCCCTCCACTTT
CASSLGRGPGWSPLHF
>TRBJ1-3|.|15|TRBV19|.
TGTGCCAGTAGTATTGACAGTCCCTCTGGAAACACCATATATTTT
CASSIDSPSGNTIYF
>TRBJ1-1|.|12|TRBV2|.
TGTGTCAGCAGTAAGAACTCAGGGGAAGCTTTCTTT
CVSSKNSGEAFF
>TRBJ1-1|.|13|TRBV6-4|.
TGTGCCAGCAGTTCAGGGCGGTCAACTGAAGCTTTCTTT
CASSSGRSTEAFF
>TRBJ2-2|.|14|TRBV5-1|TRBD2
TGCGCCAGCAGCGGGACTAGTGACACCGGGGAGCTGTTTTTT
CASSGTSDTGELFF
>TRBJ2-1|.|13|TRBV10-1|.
TGCGCCAGCAGCGCCGACCCGGCGGCTGAGCAGTTCTTC
CASSADPAAEQFF
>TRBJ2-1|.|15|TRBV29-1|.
TGCAGCGCACCCGGACAGCACGAACCTTACAATGAGCAGTTCTTC
CSAPGQHEPYNEQFF
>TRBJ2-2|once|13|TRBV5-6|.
TGTGCCAGCAGTAATGCGCCAAGCGGGGAGCTGTTTTTT
CASSNAPSGELFF
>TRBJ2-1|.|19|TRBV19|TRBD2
TGTGCCAGTAGTAATGCGGGACTAGCGGGCCCGGGAGTGGTGAATGAGCAGTTCTTC
CASSNAGLAGPGVVNEQFF
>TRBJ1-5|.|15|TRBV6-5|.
TGTGCCAGCAGAATGCAGGGAGGAAGCAATCAGCCCCGGCATTTT
CASRMQGGSNQPRHF
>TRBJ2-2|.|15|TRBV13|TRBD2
TGTGCCAGCAGCCCCACGGCGGGGGGTACCGGGGAGCTGTTTTTT
CASSPTAGGTGELFF
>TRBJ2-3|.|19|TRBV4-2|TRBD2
TGTGCCAGCAGCCAAGATCAAACTAGCGGGGGCAGTAGCACAGATACGCAGTATTTT
CASSQDQTSGGSSTDTQYF
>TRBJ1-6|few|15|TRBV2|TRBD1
TGTGCCAGCAGTAAGTCGGGACAGATTAATTCACCCCTCCACTTT
CASSKSGQINSPLHF
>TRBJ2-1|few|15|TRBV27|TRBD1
TGTGCCAGCAGTTTATTGGGACAGGGATCCAATGAGCAGTTCTTC
CASSLLGQGSNEQFF
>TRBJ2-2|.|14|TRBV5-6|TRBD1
TGTGCCAGCAGGACAGGGGGCTACACCGGGGAGCTGTTTTTT
CASRTGGYTGELFF
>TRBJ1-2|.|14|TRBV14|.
TGTGCCAGCAGCCAGACAGAGATAGGACATGGCTACACCTTC
CASSQTEIGHGYTF
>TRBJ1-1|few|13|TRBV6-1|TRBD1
TGTGCCAGCAGTGGCAGGGGGGTCACTGAAGCTTTCTTT
CASSGRGVTEAFF
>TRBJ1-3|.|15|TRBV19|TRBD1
TGTGCCAAGATCCGGGACAGGGTCCCCTGGAACACCATATATTTT
CAKIRDRVPWNTIYF